This T cell receptor beta chain emerged from a study of T-cell reconstitution after alpha-beta-depleted transplantation in children. This clonotype was counted only a few times. Preparation of the TCRbeta library was carried out with unique molecular identifiers. TCRdb called the PCR reads again in MiXCR, with one record for every CDR3 protein. The data contain about 610,000 distinct CDR3 sequences, 10% of them singletons. The CDR3 covers 15 residues. V was trimmed by 5 bases and J by 0 bases, leaving 11 bases between them. The sequencing here drew on PBMCs from the stem cell graft donor, taken from the stem cell graft. The sequence derives from a human donor who donated a stem cell graft to a child with acute myeloid leukemia. The chain links TRBV12-3 or TRBV12-4 to TRBJ1-3; D perhaps matches TRBD1 (6 bases). CDR3 bases: TGTGCCAGCAGTATCACAGGGCGCTCTGGAAACACCATATATTTT. Translation: CASSITGRSGNTIYF.